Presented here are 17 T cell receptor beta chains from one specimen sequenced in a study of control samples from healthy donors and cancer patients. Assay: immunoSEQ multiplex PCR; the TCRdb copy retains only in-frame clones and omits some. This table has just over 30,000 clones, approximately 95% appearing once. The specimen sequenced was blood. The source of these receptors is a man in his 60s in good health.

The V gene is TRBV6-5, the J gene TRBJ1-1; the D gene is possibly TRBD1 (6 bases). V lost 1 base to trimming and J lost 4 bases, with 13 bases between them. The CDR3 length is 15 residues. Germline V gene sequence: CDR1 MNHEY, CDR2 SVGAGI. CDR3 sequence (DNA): TGTGCCAGCAGTTACTGGGGGCGAACCGGCACTGAAGCTTTCTTT. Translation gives CASSYWGRTGTEAFF.

The CDR3 sequence: CASSLRGNGANVLTF. The CDR3 nucleotides are TGTGCCAGCAGTCTCAGGGGAAACGGGGCCAACGTCCTGACTTTC. The rearrangement links TRBV6-6 to TRBJ2-6; tentatively, D is TRBD1 (6 bases). V lost 5 bases, J lost 4 bases, and 12 bases lay in between. Germline V lookup: CDR1 MNHNY, CDR2 SVGAGI (reference sequence). The CDR3 runs 15 residues.

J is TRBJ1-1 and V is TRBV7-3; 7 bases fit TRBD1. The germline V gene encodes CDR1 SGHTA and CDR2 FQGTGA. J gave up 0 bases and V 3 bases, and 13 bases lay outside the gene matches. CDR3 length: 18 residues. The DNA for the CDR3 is TGTGCCAGCAGCTTTCGAAAAGGACAGGCCCTTCTGAACACTGAAGCTTTCTTT. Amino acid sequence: CASSFRKGQALLNTEAFF.

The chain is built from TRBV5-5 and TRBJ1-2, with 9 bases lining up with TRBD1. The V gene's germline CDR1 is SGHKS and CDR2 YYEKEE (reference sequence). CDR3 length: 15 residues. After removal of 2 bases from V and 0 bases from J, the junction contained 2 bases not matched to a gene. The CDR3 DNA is TGTGCCAGCAGCTTATGGACAGGGGCTAACTATGGCTACACCTTC. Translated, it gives CASSLWTGANYGYTF.

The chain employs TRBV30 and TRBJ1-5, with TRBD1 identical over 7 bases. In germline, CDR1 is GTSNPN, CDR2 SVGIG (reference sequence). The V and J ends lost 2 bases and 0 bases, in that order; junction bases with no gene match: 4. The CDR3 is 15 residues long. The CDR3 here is CAWSRDSHSNQPQHF. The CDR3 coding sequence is TGTGCCTGGAGTCGGGACAGCCATAGCAATCAGCCCCAGCATTTT. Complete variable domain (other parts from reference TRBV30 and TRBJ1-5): SQTIHQWPATLVQPVGSPLSLECTVEGTSNPNLYWYRQAAGRGLQLLFYSVGIGQISSEVPQNLSASRPQDRQFILSSKKLLLSDSGFYLCAWSRDSHSNQPQHFGDGTRLSIL.

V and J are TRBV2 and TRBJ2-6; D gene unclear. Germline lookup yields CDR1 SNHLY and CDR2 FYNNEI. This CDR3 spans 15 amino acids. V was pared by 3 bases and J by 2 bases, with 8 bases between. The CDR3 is CASSDRRTGANVLTF. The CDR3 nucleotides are TGTGCCAGCAGTGACAGGAGAACTGGGGCCAACGTCCTGACTTTC.

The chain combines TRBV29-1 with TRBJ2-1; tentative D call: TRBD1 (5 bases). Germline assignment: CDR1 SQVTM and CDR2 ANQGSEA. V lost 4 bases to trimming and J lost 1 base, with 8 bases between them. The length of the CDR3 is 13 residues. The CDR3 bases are TGCAGCGTTGGGGGCGCATCCTACAATGAGCAGTTCTTC. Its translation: CSVGGASYNEQFF.

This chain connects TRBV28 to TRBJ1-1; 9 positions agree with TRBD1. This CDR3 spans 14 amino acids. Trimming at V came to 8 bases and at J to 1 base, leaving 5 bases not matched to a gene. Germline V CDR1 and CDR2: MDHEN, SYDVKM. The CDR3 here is CASGEQGANTEAFF. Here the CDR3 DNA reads TGTGCCAGCGGGGAACAGGGGGCGAACACTGAAGCTTTCTTT.

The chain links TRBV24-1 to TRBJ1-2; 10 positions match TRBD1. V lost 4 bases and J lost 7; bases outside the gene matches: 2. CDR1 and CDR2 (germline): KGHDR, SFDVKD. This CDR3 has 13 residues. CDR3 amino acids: CATSEGQGTGYTF. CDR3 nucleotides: TGTGCCACCAGTGAGGGACAGGGGACTGGCTACACCTTC.

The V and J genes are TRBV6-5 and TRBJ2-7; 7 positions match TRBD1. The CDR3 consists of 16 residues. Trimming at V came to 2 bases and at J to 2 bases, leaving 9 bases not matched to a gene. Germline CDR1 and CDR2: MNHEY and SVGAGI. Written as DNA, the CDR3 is TGTGCCAGCAGTTACGCCGGACAGGTTGTGACCTACGAGCAGTACTTC. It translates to CASSYAGQVVTYEQYF.

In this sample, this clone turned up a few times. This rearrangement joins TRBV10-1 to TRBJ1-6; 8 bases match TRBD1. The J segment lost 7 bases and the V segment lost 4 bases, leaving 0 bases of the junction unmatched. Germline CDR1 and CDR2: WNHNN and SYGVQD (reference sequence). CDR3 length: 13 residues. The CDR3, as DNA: TGCGCCAGCAGTGGACAGGGGAATTCACCCCTCCACTTT. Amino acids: CASSGQGNSPLHF.

CDR3 residues: CASSFETGSYEQYF. CDR3 in DNA: TGTGCCAGCAGCTTTGAGACGGGTAGTTACGAGCAGTACTTC. The chain is built from TRBV7-6 and TRBJ2-7; D is ambiguous. Deletions cut 3 bases from V and 4 bases from J, with 13 bases between. CDR1 SGHVS and CDR2 FNYEAQ come from the germline V gene. The CDR3 totals 14 residues.

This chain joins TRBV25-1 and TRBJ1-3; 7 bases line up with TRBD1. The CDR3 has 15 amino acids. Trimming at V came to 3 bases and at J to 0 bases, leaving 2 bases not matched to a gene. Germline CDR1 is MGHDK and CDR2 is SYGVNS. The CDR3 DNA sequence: TGTGCCAGCAGTGATGACAGGGTCTCTGGAAACACCATATATTTT. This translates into CASSDDRVSGNTIYF.

CDR3 in DNA: TGTGCCAGCAGTCTTGGGACAGGCAATAATTCACCCCTCCACTTT. This encodes CASSLGTGNNSPLHF. The chain employs TRBV27 and TRBJ1-6, with 8 bases that match TRBD1. The length of the CDR3 is 15 residues. V gave up 5 bases and J gave up 5 bases; unmatched junction bases: 5. Germline CDR1 is MNHEY and CDR2 is SMNVEV (reference sequence).

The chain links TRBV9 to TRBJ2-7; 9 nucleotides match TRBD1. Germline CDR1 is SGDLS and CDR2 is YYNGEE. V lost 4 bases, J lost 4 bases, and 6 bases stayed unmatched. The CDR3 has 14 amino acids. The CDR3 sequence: CASSPGDRAYEQYF. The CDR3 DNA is TGTGCCAGCAGCCCCGGGGACAGGGCTTACGAGCAGTACTTC.

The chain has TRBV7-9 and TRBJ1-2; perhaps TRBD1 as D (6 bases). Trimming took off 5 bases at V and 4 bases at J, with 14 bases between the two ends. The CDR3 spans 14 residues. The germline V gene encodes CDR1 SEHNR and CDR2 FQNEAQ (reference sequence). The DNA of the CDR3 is TGTGCCAGCAGCATTGGGGGGGCGAGCTATGGCTACACCTTC. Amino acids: CASSIGGASYGYTF. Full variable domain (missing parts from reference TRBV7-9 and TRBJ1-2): DTGVSQNPRHKITKRGQNVTFRCDPISEHNRLYWYRQTLGQGPEFLTYFQNEAQLEKSRLLSDRFSAERPKGSFSTLEIQRTEQGDSAMYLCASSIGGASYGYTFGSGTRLTVV.

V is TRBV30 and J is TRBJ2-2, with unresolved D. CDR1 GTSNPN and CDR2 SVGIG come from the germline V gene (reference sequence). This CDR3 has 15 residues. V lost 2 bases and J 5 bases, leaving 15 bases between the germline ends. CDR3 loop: CAWSPDNVGTGELFF. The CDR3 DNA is TGTGCCTGGAGTCCCGACAACGTCGGGACCGGGGAGCTGTTTTTT.